This T cell receptor (beta chain) was sequenced in a study of vaccination effects on CD4 cells after COVID-19. Antigen-specific CD4+ T cell clonotypes were called by their expansion after viral peptide-pool culture in ViraFEST. Once cultured for approximately ten days, the cells underwent separation to obtain CD4+ T cells. Testing of the vaccine recipients showed negative nucleocapsid antibodies and no prior SARS-CoV-2 infection. This CDR3 has 17 residues. Germline CDR1 reads SGHNT; CDR2 reads YYREEE (reference sequence). Trimming took off 0 bases at V and 0 bases at J, with 13 bases between the two ends. Measured with immunoSEQ multiplex PCR; TCRdb has only the in-frame clones, and not every one. The sample yields about 23,000 clones, roughly 73% seen once. Regarding this clone: Its antigen remains unknown.

The chain has TRBV5-4 and TRBJ1-3; D remains unclear. The input for sequencing was CD4+ T cells from PBMCs cultured with SARS-CoV-2 spike peptides, taken before COVID-19 vaccination. The receptor's source is a human donor who received a COVID-19 vaccine. The CDR3 DNA reads as TGTGCCAGCAGCTTGGACGGCTACCTCTTCTCTGGAAACACCATATATTTT. Translating gives CASSLDGYLFSGNTIYF.